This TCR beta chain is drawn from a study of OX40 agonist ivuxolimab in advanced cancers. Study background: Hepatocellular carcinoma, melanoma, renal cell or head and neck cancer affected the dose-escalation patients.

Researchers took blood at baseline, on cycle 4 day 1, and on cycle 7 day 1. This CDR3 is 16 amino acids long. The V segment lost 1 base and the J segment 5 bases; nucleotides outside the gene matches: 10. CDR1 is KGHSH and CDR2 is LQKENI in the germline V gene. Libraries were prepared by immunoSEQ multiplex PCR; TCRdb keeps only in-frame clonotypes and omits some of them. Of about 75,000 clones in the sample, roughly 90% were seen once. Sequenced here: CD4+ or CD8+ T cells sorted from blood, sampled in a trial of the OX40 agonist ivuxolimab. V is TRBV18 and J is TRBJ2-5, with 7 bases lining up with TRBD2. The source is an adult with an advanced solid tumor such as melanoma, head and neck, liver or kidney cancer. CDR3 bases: TGTGCCAGCTCACCACGACTCAGCGGGACCAGGGAGACCCAGTACTTC. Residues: CASSPRLSGTRETQYF.